This paragraph covers one T cell receptor (beta chain) sequence. What it binds is unknown. These data are taken from a study of cytomegalovirus exposure and HLA in healthy donors. Study at large: Earlier results showed 90 million to 130 million unique TCR beta sequences derived from approximately 170 million T cells.

Findings of the study overall: Accounts indicate the classifier identified cytomegalovirus status with strong specificity and sensitivity.

Both 60 Vbeta primers and 13 Jbeta primers went into the PCR. Data came from immunoSEQ multiplex PCR; TCRdb stores just in-frame clones and leaves some out. The specimen's table records around 190,000 clones. The receptor's source is a woman in her twenties or thirties in good health and CMV-seropositive. Material for sequencing was PBMCs.

The CDR3 sequence: CASSPGLAGEQTQYF. Here the CDR3 DNA reads TGTGCCAGCTCACCCGGACTAGCGGGAGAACAGACCCAGTACTTC. This chain connects TRBV18 to TRBJ2-5; 13 bases map to TRBD2. Germline trimming cut 3 bases from V and 6 bases from J; bases unmatched to any gene: 4. Germline values: CDR1 KGHSH, CDR2 LQKENI. CDR3 length: 15 residues. Looking up the rest from reference TRBV18 and TRBJ2-5 gives the full variable domain: NAGVMQNPRHLVRRRGQEARLRCSPMKGHSHVYWYRQLPEEGLKFMVYLQKENIIDESGMPKERFSAEFPKEGPSILRIQQVVRGDSAAYFCASSPGLAGEQTQYFGPGTRLLVL.